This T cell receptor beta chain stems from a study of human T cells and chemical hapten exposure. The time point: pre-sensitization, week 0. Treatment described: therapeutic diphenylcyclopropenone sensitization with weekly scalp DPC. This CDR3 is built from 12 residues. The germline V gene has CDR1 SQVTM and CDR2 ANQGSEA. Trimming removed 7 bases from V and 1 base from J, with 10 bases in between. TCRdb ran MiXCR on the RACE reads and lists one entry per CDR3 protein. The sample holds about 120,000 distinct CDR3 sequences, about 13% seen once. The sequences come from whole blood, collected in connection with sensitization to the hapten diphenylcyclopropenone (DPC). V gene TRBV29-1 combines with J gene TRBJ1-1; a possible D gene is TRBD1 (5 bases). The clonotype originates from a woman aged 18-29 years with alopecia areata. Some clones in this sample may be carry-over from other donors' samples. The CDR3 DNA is TGCAGCGCAGGAGACAGGAACACTGAAGCTTTCTTT. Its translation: CSAGDRNTEAFF.